This entry lists 14 T cell receptor beta chains sequenced from one sample in a study of Graves' ophthalmopathy and Graves' hyperthyroidism. The study amplified TCR beta CDR3 regions using RNA transcripts. HTBI primers were employed in first-round RT-PCR, then a second-round multiplex PCR followed. TCRdb fed the multiplex PCR reads into MiXCR, producing one record per CDR3 protein. The table includes about 400,000 distinct CDR3 sequences, about 18% detected once. The sample taken for sequencing was peripheral blood. The receptors here all came from a woman between 18 and 29 years old with Graves' ophthalmopathy.

This clonotype was counted at least ten times. The chain recombines TRBV20-1 with TRBJ1-2; 10 bases agree with TRBD1. CDR1 and CDR2 from the germline V gene are DFQATT and SNEGSKA (reference sequence). The CDR3 is made up of 13 amino acids. With 5 bases clipped from V and 8 bases from J, the junction kept 8 bases outside the gene matches. CDR3 sequence: CSAGTPGQGGYTF. CDR3 nucleotide sequence: TGCAGTGCTGGAACGCCGGGACAGGGGGGCTACACCTTC.

This clonotype was counted a few times. CDR3 sequence (DNA): TGTGCCAGCAGTGACCGGGACGGTAAAAACATTCAGTACTTC. It codes for CASSDRDGKNIQYF. The V call is TRBV6-1, the J call TRBJ2-4, with D possibly called TRBD1 or TRBD2 (5 bases each). Trimming removed 3 bases from V and 4 bases from J, with 10 bases in between. Germline lookup yields CDR1 MNHNS and CDR2 SASEGT. The CDR3 runs 14 residues.

In this sample, this clonotype turned up many times. The chain combines TRBV29-1 with TRBJ2-7; 9 positions match TRBD1. The CDR3 covers 14 residues. Unmatched junction bases numbered 7, after V lost 4 bases and J lost 3 bases. Germline assignment: CDR1 SQVTM and CDR2 ANQGSEA. The DNA for the CDR3 is TGCAGCGTTGGTACAGGGGGCCTTTTCTACGAGCAGTACTTC. This sequence encodes CSVGTGGLFYEQYF.

At least ten counts were recorded for this clonotype. The chain recombines TRBV7-8 with TRBJ2-4; weak D call: TRBD2 (7 bases). The CDR3 runs to 16 residues. CDR1 and CDR2 (germline): SGHVS, FQNEAQ. The V and J ends lost 0 bases and 3 bases respectively, with 12 bases between them. CDR3 DNA: TGTGCCAGCAGCTTAGCGGGGGGGCCAAGCAAAAACATTCAGTACTTC. Its protein is CASSLAGGPSKNIQYF.

In its sample, this clonotype was seen many times. This chain joins TRBV7-9 and TRBJ2-2; D might be TRBD2 (6 bases). CDR1 and CDR2 from the germline V gene are SEHNR and FQNEAQ (reference sequence). The CDR3 length is 15 residues. Trimming pared 5 bases from V and 2 bases from J, leaving 12 bases between. The CDR3: CASSPPGTNTGELFF. For the CDR3, the DNA is TGTGCCAGCAGCCCGCCCGGGACTAACACCGGGGAGCTGTTTTTT.

This clonotype was seen many times. The chain employs TRBV28 and TRBJ2-7, with TRBD1 identical over 10 bases. The CDR3 is made up of 15 amino acids. The V segment lost 1 base and the J segment 5 bases; nucleotides outside the gene matches: 5. Germline assignment: CDR1 MDHEN and CDR2 SYDVKM. CDR3 sequence: CASSLFGQGVNEQYF. CDR3 in DNA: TGTGCCAGCAGTTTATTCGGACAGGGGGTAAACGAGCAGTACTTC.

This clonotype turned up a few times. The J gene is TRBJ1-6, the V gene TRBV11-2, with a possible D match to TRBD1 (5 bases). V was pared by 0 bases and J by 0 bases, with 6 bases between. The CDR3 consists of 16 residues. Germline V gene data show CDR1 as SGHAT and CDR2 as FQNNGV. Here the CDR3 reads CASSLDRASYNSPLHF. As DNA, the CDR3 is TGTGCCAGCAGCTTAGACAGGGCCTCCTATAATTCACCCCTCCACTTT. Drawing the rest from reference TRBV11-2 and TRBJ1-6, the complete variable domain is EAGVAQSPRYKIIEKRQSVAFWCNPISGHATLYWYQQILGQGPKLLIQFQNNGVVDDSQLPKDRFSAERLKGVDSTLKIQPAKLEDSAVYLCASSLDRASYNSPLHFGNGTRLTVT.

As concerns this clonotype: Germline is not matched at one junction end, which may reflect a read error. The chain joins TRBV12-3 or TRBV12-4 to TRBJ2-7; tentative D call: TRBD2 (7 bases). The CDR3 covers 15 residues. The CDR3 loop reads CASSNGGQTTYEQYF. The CDR3 nucleotides read TGTGCCAGCAGTAACGGGGGGCAGACCACCTACGAGCAGTACTTT.

The chain couples TRBV6-1 to TRBJ2-7; no reliable D call. Germline V CDR1 and CDR2: MNHNS, SASEGT. The V gene lost 5 bases and the J gene lost 5 bases, with 7 bases spanning the gap. The CDR3 length is 11 residues. Written as DNA, the CDR3 is TGTGCCAGCAGTAGGTCAAACGAGCAGTACTTC. Its protein product is CASSRSNEQYF.

This clonotype was seen many times. This chain joins TRBV30 and TRBJ1-2; maybe TRBD1 (6 bases). Germline CDR1 reads GTSNPN; CDR2 reads SVGIG (reference sequence). This CDR3 comprises 13 residues. Trimming left V 4 bases short and J 1 base short, with 10 bases between. CDR3 amino acids: CAWTGAVNYGYTF. The CDR3 DNA sequence: TGTGCCTGGACAGGGGCGGTTAACTATGGCTACACCTTC. Drawing the rest from reference TRBV30 and TRBJ1-2, the complete variable domain is SQTIHQWPATLVQPVGSPLSLECTVEGTSNPNLYWYRQAAGRGLQLLFYSVGIGQISSEVPQNLSASRPQDRQFILSSKKLLLSDSGFYLCAWTGAVNYGYTFGSGTRLTVV.

The chain combines TRBV7-9 with TRBJ2-5; no clear D. The CDR3 is made up of 13 amino acids. With 1 base removed from V and 4 bases from J, the gap between germline ends came to 7 bases. CDR1 and CDR2 from the germline V gene are SEHNR and FQNEAQ (reference sequence). The CDR3 loop reads CASSLDPRETQYF. The CDR3 nucleotides are TGTGCCAGCAGCTTAGATCCGCGAGAGACCCAGTACTTC.

The table lists this clonotype with many counts. The CDR3 here is CASSGSVGTANSPLHF. DNA of the CDR3: TGTGCCAGCAGCGGGAGTGTCGGGACAGCCAATTCACCCCTCCACTTT. The genes are TRBV9 and TRBJ1-6; 7 positions agree with TRBD1. V dropped 3 bases and J dropped 7; count of bases not matched to a gene: 10. Per germline, CDR1 SGDLS and CDR2 YYNGEE. The CDR3 covers 16 residues.

This clonotype was recorded many times. The chain couples TRBV7-2 to TRBJ1-6; tentative D call: TRBD1 (6 bases). Trimming cost V 6 bases and J 8 bases, with 17 bases left between them. Germline CDR1 and CDR2: SGHTA and FQGNSA. CDR3 length: 15 amino acids. CDR3 in DNA: TGTGCCAGCAGTGAGCAGGGGCGGTTCTATTCACCCCTCCACTTT. Its translation: CASSEQGRFYSPLHF.

Many counts were recorded for this clonotype. Written as DNA, the CDR3 is TGCAGCGCCTATGGGGGGGAGAACACTGAAGCTTTCTTT. Its protein is CSAYGGENTEAFF. The gene calls are TRBV29-1 and TRBJ1-1; a possible D gene is TRBD1 (5 bases). Germline CDR1 reads SQVTM; CDR2 reads ANQGSEA. The CDR3 runs to 13 residues. The V gene lost 7 bases and the J gene lost 1 base, with 13 bases spanning the gap.